This T cell receptor beta chain was sequenced in a study of technical replicates of blood from a few donors. Germline CDR1 reads KGHSH; CDR2 reads LQKENI. The ends lost 6 bases at V and 6 bases at J; junction bases unmatched: 13. The CDR3 length is 17 residues. The assay was immunoSEQ multiplex PCR, and TCRdb's table has in-frame clones only and misses some. The data show 12,000 or so clones, approximately 94% seen once. The sequenced sample was PBMCs. This clonotype originated in a human donor in good health. The V call is TRBV18, the J call TRBJ1-4; TRBD1 agrees at 10 bases. CDR3 region: CASSQKFLGTGDEKLFF. The CDR3 DNA follows: TGTGCCAGCTCGCAAAAATTTCTCGGGACAGGGGATGAAAAACTGTTTTTT. Full variable domain (rest looked up from reference TRBV18 and TRBJ1-4): NAGVMQNPRHLVRRRGQEARLRCSPMKGHSHVYWYRQLPEEGLKFMVYLQKENIIDESGMPKERFSAEFPKEGPSILRIQQVVRGDSAAYFCASSQKFLGTGDEKLFFGSGTQLSVL.